One sample yielded the 19 T cell receptor beta chains listed below, sequenced in a study of blood T cell repertoires in COVID-19 (TCRdb year 2020). Libraries were constructed by the immunoSEQ multiplex PCR assay. TCRdb took this table from immuneACCESS and kept in-frame rearrangements with V and J called. Such tables lack part of the clones; where checked against another copy, unresolved V genes explain under half of the gap, and the rest is unexplained. The sample table lists approximately 160,000 clones, approximately 87% of them with a count of one. Of the sample, 3% to 4% is held by the ten largest clones. The source material was peripheral blood. The receptors were gathered from a woman in her seventies with acute or convalescent COVID-19.

Regarding this clone: At one of its ends the junction is not consistent with the germline gene, which may arise from a read error. V gene TRBV14 combines with J gene TRBJ1-2, with D possibly matching TRBD1 (6 bases). Germline V gives CDR1 SGHDN, CDR2 FVKESK. The CDR3 consists of 13 residues. The CDR3 reads CASSQDVDSKAEF. The CDR3 DNA follows: TGTGCCAGCAGCCAAGATGTGGACAGCAAGGCGGAGTTC.

This clone was counted once. The rearrangement uses TRBV27 and TRBJ1-2; D might be TRBD1 (6 bases). V was trimmed by 8 bases and J by 3 bases, leaving 13 bases between them. The germline CDR1 and CDR2 sequences are MNHEY and SMNVEV (reference sequence). CDR3 length equals 13 residues. CDR3 sequence: CASSWGRDYGYTF. In nucleotides, the CDR3 is TGTGCCAGCTCCTGGGGGCGCGACTATGGCTACACCTTC.

This clone was seen only once. CDR3 bases: TGTGCCAGCAGCCTCGGACAGGGCGGGAACACTGAAGCTTTCTTT. Encoded protein: CASSLGQGGNTEAFF. J is TRBJ1-1 and V is TRBV11-2; 8 positions match TRBD1. From germline, CDR1 is SGHAT and CDR2 FQNNGV. Trimming cost V 5 bases and J 1 base; bases outside gene matches: 6. The CDR3 length is 15 residues.

In this sample, this clone turned up once. The J gene is TRBJ2-7, the V gene TRBV6-2 or TRBV6-3, with D possibly being TRBD1 (5 bases). CDR1 and CDR2 (germline): MNHEY, SVGEGT. The CDR3 is 14 residues long. V was clipped by 2 bases and J by 2 bases, with 10 bases between them. This chain's CDR3 is CASSYTTAAYEQYF. The DNA for the CDR3 is TGTGCCAGCAGTTACACGACAGCCGCCTACGAGCAGTACTTC.

The chain joins TRBV6-6 to TRBJ2-1, with 10 bases lining up with TRBD1. The V gene's germline CDR1 is MNHNY and CDR2 SVGAGI (reference sequence). The V and J ends lost 5 bases and 4 bases, in that order; junction bases with no gene match: 11. CDR3 length: 17 residues. The CDR3 region has the DNA TGTGCCAGCAGTCCGACCGGGCCGGGACAGGGGTACAATGAGCAGTTCTTC. This sequence encodes CASSPTGPGQGYNEQFF.

The CDR3 coding sequence is TGCGCCAGCAGCAAAGTCCTGGGAGCCACAGATACGCAGTATTTT. Encoded protein: CASSKVLGATDTQYF. The chain joins TRBV4-1 to TRBJ2-3; possible D gene TRBD2, 5 bases. Per germline, CDR1 MGHRA and CDR2 YSYEKL. This CDR3 region has 15 residues. V was shortened by 5 bases and J by 2 bases, with 14 bases between the two germline ends.

The chain joins TRBV30 to TRBJ1-5; TRBD1 might be the D (5 bases). Germline lookup yields CDR1 GTSNPN and CDR2 SVGIG (reference sequence). This CDR3 is built from 14 residues. Trimming shortened V by 2 bases and J by 4 bases, and 12 bases separated the two germline ends. The CDR3 coding sequence is TGTGCCTGGAGTATAGTGGGGGGGAATCAGCCCCAGCATTTT. Residues: CAWSIVGGNQPQHF.

The J gene is TRBJ1-5, the V gene TRBV28; D not certain. Germline V lookup: CDR1 MDHEN, CDR2 SYDVKM. There are 16 residues in the CDR3. The ends were cut back, 7 bases at V and 2 bases at J, with 18 bases in the middle. The CDR3 here is CASTHGGRVGNQPQHF. CDR3 sequence (DNA): TGTGCCAGCACCCACGGAGGGAGGGTTGGCAATCAGCCCCAGCATTTT.

This CDR3 reads CASSSRRDSYNEQFF. CDR3 DNA: TGTGCCAGCAGTTCAAGGCGGGACTCCTACAATGAGCAGTTCTTC. V is TRBV28 and J is TRBJ2-1; TRBD2 is a possible D gene (6 bases). Trimming took off 4 bases at V and 0 bases at J, with 10 bases between the two ends. The CDR3 extends over 15 amino acids. The germline gives CDR1 MDHEN, CDR2 SYDVKM. The full variable domain, in which reference TRBV28 and TRBJ2-1 provide the parts outside the CDR3, is DVKVTQSSRYLVKRTGEKVFLECVQDMDHENMFWYRQDPGLGLRLIYFSYDVKMKEKGDIPEGYSVSREKKERFSLILESASTNQTSMYLCASSSRRDSYNEQFFGPGTRLTVL.

The CDR3 DNA sequence: TGCGCCAGCAGCTTGTGGGGGACAGGGGGCAAAGCTAGCACAGATACGCAGTATTTT. It translates to CASSLWGTGGKASTDTQYF. The V call is TRBV5-1, the J call TRBJ2-3; 12 bases align to TRBD1. CDR1 and CDR2 (germline): SGHRS, YFSETQ. V gave up 1 base and J gave up 0 bases; unmatched junction bases: 9. CDR3 length equals 19 residues.

V is TRBV7-2 and J is TRBJ2-2; no clear D gene. V was pared by 1 base and J by 5 bases, with 11 bases between. Germline V lookup: CDR1 SGHTA, CDR2 FQGNSA. The CDR3 extends over 15 amino acids. The CDR3 DNA sequence: TGTGCCAGCAGCTTAGGGTCGATCGGGACCGGGGAGCTGTTTTTT. This encodes CASSLGSIGTGELFF.

The J gene is TRBJ2-3, the V gene TRBV9; maybe TRBD2 (5 bases). The CDR3 has 17 residues. Per germline, CDR1 SGDLS and CDR2 YYNGEE. V lost 1 base and J lost 0, with 15 bases in between. CDR3 region: CASSVSGIGFSTDTQYF. The DNA of the CDR3 is TGTGCCAGCAGCGTATCCGGGATTGGGTTTAGCACAGATACGCAGTATTTT.

CDR3 residues: CASSSTPLAGQETQYF. The CDR3 region has the DNA TGTGCCAGCAGCTCGACACCTCTAGCGGGACAAGAGACCCAGTACTTC. This chain connects TRBV7-6 to TRBJ2-5; 9 nucleotides match TRBD2. V shed 4 bases, J shed 2 bases, and the junction held 8 bases outside the gene matches. Per germline, CDR1 SGHVS and CDR2 FNYEAQ. This CDR3 region has 16 residues. Full variable domain (outside the CDR3, taken from reference TRBV7-6 and TRBJ2-5): GAGVSQSPRYKVTKRGQDVALRCDPISGHVSLYWYRQALGQGPEFLTYFNYEAQQDKSGLPNDRFSAERPEGSISTLTIQRTEQRDSAMYRCASSSTPLAGQETQYFGPGTRLLVL.

The CDR3 spells CASTQGQRSQPQHF. CDR3 DNA sequence: TGTGCCAGTACCCAGGGTCAGCGCAGTCAGCCCCAGCATTTT. This chain links TRBV19 with TRBJ1-5, with TRBD1 as a possible D gene (5 bases). The germline V gene encodes CDR1 LNHDA and CDR2 SQIVND (reference sequence). V shed 7 bases and J shed 6 bases, with 16 bases lying between them. The CDR3 loop spans 14 amino acids.

J is TRBJ1-1 and V is TRBV9; possible D gene TRBD1, 5 bases. The CDR3 consists of 15 residues. V lost 2 bases and J 1 base, leaving 12 bases between the germline ends. Looked up from germline, CDR1 is SGDLS and CDR2 is YYNGEE. Here the CDR3 DNA reads TGTGCCAGCAGCGTGGGGCCGGGGGGGAACACTGAAGCTTTCTTT. Protein product: CASSVGPGGNTEAFF.

The chain carries TRBV6-1 and TRBJ1-4; D ambiguous. Germline V gene data show CDR1 as MNHNS and CDR2 as SASEGT. Trimming cost V 3 bases and J 8 bases, with 13 bases left between them. The CDR3 totals 14 residues. CDR3 sequence: CASSEGGLGEKLFF. The CDR3, as DNA: TGTGCCAGCAGTGAGGGAGGTTTGGGCGAAAAACTGTTTTTT.

The CDR3 nucleotides are TGTGCCAGCAGTTACGGGACAGAGACTTACAATGAGCAGTTCTTC. As protein: CASSYGTETYNEQFF. This chain links TRBV6-5 with TRBJ2-1; 7 bases agree with TRBD1. The trim removed 2 bases at V and 4 bases at J, leaving 5 bases unmatched. The CDR3 totals 15 residues. CDR1 and CDR2 (germline): MNHEY, SVGAGI.

The rearrangement links TRBV11-1 to TRBJ2-1, with a tentative D call TRBD2 (6 bases). V was pared by 2 bases and J by 7 bases, with 12 bases between. The germline V gene encodes CDR1 SGHAT and CDR2 FQDESV (reference sequence). This CDR3 has 14 residues. Here the CDR3 DNA reads TGTGCCAGCAGCTTAATGACTAGTCGGAATGAGCAGTTCTTC. This sequence encodes CASSLMTSRNEQFF. The full variable domain, in which reference TRBV11-1 and TRBJ2-1 provide the parts outside the CDR3, is EAEVAQSPRYKITEKSQAVAFWCDPISGHATLYWYRQILGQGPELLVQFQDESVVDDSQLPKDRFSAERLKGVDSTLKIQPAELGDSAMYLCASSLMTSRNEQFFGPGTRLTVL.

V is TRBV6-5 and J is TRBJ2-3; tentative D call: TRBD1 (6 bases). CDR1 is MNHEY, CDR2 SVGAGI, per germline. This CDR3 contains 13 residues. V lost 5 bases, J lost 8 bases, and 14 bases lay in between. The CDR3 DNA reads TGTGCCAGCAGTCCGACCAGGGGAGCTACGCAGTATTTT. It is translated as CASSPTRGATQYF.